This T cell receptor beta chain was profiled in a study of resident and recirculating memory T cells in vitiligo. The wider study: Each patient gave two lesional and two nonlesional epidermal shave biopsies, plus PBMCs. No cells were sorted; samples were homogenized just before genomic DNA extraction. Study-wide results and limits: TCR sequences were not conserved across biopsy sites or patients.

With respect to this clone: The antigen remains undetermined.

TCRdb's copy holds only in-frame clones and misses some; the assay was immunoSEQ multiplex PCR. The repertoire includes roughly 76,000 clones, more than 85% of them detected once, and just under 5% sits in the top ten. Confetti depigmentation, marking active vitiligo, was absent in these patients. This CDR3 region has 18 residues. The ends lost 6 bases at V and 2 bases at J; junction bases unmatched: 13. Specimen: blood. The rearrangement links TRBV23-1 to TRBJ2-6, with 7 bases aligning to TRBD1. TRBV23-1 is flagged as an ORF with uncertain function. The receptor was derived from a male donor with vitiligo. Written as DNA, the CDR3 is TGCGCCAGCAGACCGGGAAAGACAGGGACCCCTGGGGCCAACGTCCTGACTTTC. This codes for CASRPGKTGTPGANVLTF.